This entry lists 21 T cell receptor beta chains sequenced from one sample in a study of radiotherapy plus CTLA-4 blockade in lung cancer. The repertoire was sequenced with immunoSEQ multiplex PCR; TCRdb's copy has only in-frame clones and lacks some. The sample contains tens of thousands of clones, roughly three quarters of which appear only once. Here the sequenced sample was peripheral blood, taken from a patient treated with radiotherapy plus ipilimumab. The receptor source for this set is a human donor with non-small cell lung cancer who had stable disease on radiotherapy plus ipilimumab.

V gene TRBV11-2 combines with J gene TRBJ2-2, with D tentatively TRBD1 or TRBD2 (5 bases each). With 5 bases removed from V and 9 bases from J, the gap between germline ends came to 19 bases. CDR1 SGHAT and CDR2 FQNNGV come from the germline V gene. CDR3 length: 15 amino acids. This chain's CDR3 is CASSLKSQGARELFF. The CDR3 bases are TGTGCCAGCAGCCTAAAATCCCAGGGAGCGAGGGAGCTGTTTTTT.

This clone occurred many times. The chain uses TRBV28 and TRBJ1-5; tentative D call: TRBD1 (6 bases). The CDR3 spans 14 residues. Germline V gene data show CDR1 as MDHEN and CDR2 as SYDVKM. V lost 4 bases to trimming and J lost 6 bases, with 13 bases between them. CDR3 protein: CASSSTGHLQPQHF. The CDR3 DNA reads TGTGCCAGCAGTTCAACAGGGCACCTTCAGCCCCAGCATTTT.

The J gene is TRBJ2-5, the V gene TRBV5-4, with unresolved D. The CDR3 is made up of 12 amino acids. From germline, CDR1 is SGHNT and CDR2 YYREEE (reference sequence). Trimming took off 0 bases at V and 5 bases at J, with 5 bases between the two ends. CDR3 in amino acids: CASSLAAETQYF. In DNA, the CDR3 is TGTGCCAGCAGCTTGGCCGCGGAGACCCAGTACTTC.

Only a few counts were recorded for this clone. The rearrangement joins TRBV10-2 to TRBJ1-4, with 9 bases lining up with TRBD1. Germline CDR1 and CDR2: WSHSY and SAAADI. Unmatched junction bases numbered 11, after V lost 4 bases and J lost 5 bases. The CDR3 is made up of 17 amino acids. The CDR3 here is CASSVGVRTGENEKLFF. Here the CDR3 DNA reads TGCGCCAGCAGTGTAGGGGTACGGACAGGGGAGAATGAAAAACTGTTTTTT.

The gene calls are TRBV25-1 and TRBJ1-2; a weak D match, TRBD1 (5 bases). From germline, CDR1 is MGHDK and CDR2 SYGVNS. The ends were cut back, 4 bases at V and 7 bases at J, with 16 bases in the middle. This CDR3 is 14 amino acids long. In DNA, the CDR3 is TGTGCCAGCAGTGCGCCCGGCGGGGCGAGTGGCTACACCTTC. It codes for CASSAPGGASGYTF.

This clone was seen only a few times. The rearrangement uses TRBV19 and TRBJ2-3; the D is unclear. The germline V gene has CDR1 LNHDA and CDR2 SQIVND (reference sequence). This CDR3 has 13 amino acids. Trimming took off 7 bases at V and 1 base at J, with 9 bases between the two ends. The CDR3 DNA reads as TGTGCCAGTAAACCACTCGGCACAGATACGCAGTATTTT. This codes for CASKPLGTDTQYF.

The CDR3 DNA is TGTGCCAGCAGCTTGGGCGGAGATGTGCGGTATGGATCACCCCTCCACTTT. Translation gives CASSLGGDVRYGSPLHF. This chain links TRBV5-6 with TRBJ1-6, with unresolved D. Trimming pared 0 bases from V and 10 bases from J, leaving 20 bases between. Germline V gene data show CDR1 as SGHDT and CDR2 as YYEEEE. This CDR3 is built from 17 residues.

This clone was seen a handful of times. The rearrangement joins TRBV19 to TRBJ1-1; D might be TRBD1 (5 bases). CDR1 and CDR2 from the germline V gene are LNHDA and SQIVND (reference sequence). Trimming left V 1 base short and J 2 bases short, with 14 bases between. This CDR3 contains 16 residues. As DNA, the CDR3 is TGTGCCAGTAGTATAGCCCCCCAGGGAACTAACACTGAAGCTTTCTTT. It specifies CASSIAPQGTNTEAFF. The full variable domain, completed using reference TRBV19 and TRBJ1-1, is DGGITQSPKYLFRKEGQNVTLSCEQNLNHDAMYWYRQDPGQGLRLIYYSQIVNDFQKGDIAEGYSVSREKKESFPLTVTSAQKNPTAFYLCASSIAPQGTNTEAFFGQGTRLTVV.

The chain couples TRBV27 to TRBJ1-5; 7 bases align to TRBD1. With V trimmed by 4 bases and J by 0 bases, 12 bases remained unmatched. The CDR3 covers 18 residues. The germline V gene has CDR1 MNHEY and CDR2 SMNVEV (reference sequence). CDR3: CASSYATTGRYSNQPQHF. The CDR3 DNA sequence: TGTGCCAGCAGTTATGCGACGACAGGGCGGTATAGCAATCAGCCCCAGCATTTT.

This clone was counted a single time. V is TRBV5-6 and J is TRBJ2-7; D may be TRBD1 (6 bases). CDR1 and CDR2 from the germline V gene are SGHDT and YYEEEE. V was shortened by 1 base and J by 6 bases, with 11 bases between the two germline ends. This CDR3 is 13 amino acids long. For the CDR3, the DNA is TGTGCCAGCAGCTTGTCCCCCAGGGGCGAGCAGTACGTC. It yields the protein CASSLSPRGEQYV.

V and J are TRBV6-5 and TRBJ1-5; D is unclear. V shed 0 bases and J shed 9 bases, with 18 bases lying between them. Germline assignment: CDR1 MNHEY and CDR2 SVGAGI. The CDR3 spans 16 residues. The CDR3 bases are TGTGCCAGCAGTTACTCATCCAACCCACCCAGCATGCCCCAGCATTTT. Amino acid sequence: CASSYSSNPPSMPQHF.

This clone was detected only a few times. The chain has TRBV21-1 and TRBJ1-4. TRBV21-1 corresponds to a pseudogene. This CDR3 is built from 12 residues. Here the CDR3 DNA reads TGTGCCAGCAGGGGTCGACGGGAAAAACTGTTTTTT. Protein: CASRGRREKLFF.

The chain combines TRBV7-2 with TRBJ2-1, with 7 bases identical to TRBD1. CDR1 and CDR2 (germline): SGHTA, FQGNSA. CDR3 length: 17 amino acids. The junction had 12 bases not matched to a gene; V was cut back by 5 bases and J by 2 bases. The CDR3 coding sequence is TGTGCCAGCAGCCTCCGAGGGGGCCCCCTTACCTACAATGAGCAGTTCTTC. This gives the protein CASSLRGGPLTYNEQFF.

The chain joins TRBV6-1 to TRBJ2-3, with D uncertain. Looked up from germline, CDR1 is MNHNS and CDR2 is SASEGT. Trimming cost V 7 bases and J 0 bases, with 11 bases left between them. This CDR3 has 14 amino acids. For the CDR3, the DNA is TGTGCCAGCACCTTAGGGTATAGCACAGATACGCAGTATTTT. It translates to CASTLGYSTDTQYF.

In nucleotides, the CDR3 is TGTGCCAGCAGCCAACGTGTCCCTAAGCAGTTCTTC. Translated: CASSQRVPKQFF. The genes are TRBV7-9 and TRBJ2-1; D is unresolved. This CDR3 is 12 amino acids long. The germline V gene has CDR1 SEHNR and CDR2 FQNEAQ (reference sequence). The V gene lost 5 bases and the J gene lost 11 bases, with 13 bases spanning the gap. Variable domain in full (rest from reference TRBV7-9 and TRBJ2-1): DTGVSQNPRHKITKRGQNVTFRCDPISEHNRLYWYRQTLGQGPEFLTYFQNEAQLEKSRLLSDRFSAERPKGSFSTLEIQRTEQGDSAMYLCASSQRVPKQFFGPGTRLTVL.

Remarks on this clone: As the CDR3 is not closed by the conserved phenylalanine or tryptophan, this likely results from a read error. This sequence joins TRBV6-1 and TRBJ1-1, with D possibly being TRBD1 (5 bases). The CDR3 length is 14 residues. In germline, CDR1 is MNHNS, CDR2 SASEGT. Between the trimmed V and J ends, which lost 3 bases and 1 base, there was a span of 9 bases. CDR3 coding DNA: TGTGCCAGCAGTGAGCTTAGGGGGAACACTGAAGCTTTCTCT. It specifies CASSELRGNTEAFS.

CDR3 sequence (DNA): TGTGCCAGCGAAGCGGCTATCTCCTACAATGAGCAGTTCTTC. As protein: CASEAAISYNEQFF. The V call is TRBV6-5, the J call TRBJ2-1, with D possibly matching TRBD2 (5 bases). CDR3 length: 14 amino acids. The V and J ends lost 8 bases and 0 bases respectively, with 11 bases between them. Germline loops: CDR1 MNHEY, CDR2 SVGAGI.

The CDR3: CASSPRTGQQYF. CDR3 sequence (DNA): TGTGCCAGCAGCCCTCGGACAGGGCAGCAGTACTTC. The chain couples TRBV14 to TRBJ2-7; 8 bases line up with TRBD1. The CDR3 has 12 residues. The V segment lost 4 bases and the J segment 8 bases; nucleotides outside the gene matches: 4. Germline V gene data show CDR1 as SGHDN and CDR2 as FVKESK.

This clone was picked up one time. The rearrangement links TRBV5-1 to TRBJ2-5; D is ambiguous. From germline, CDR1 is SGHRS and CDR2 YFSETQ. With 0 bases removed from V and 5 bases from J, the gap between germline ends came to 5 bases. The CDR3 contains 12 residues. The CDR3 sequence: CASSLAVETQYF. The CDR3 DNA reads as TGCGCCAGCAGCTTGGCAGTGGAGACCCAGTACTTC.

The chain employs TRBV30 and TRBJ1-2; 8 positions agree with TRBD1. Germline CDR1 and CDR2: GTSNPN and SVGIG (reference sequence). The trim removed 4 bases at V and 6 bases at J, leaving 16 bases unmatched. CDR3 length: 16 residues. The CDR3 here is CAWTSPQWTGTDGYTF. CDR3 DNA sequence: TGTGCCTGGACATCCCCTCAATGGACAGGGACCGATGGCTACACCTTC.

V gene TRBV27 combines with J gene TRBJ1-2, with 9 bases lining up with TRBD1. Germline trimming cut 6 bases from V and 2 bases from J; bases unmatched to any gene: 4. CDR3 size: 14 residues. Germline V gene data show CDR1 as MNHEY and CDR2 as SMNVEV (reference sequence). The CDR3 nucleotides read TGTGCCAGCAGAGGACAGGGGATAAACTATGGCTACACCTTC. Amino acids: CASRGQGINYGYTF.